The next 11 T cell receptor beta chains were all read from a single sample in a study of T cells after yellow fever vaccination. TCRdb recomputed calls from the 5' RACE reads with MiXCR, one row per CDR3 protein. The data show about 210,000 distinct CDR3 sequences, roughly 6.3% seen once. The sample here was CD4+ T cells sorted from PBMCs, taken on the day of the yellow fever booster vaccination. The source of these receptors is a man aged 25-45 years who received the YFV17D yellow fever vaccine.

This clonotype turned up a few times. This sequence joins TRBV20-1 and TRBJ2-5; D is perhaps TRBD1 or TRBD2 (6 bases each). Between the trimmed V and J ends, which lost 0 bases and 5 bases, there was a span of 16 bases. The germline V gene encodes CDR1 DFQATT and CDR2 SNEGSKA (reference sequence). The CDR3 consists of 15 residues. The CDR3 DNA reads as TGCAGTGCTAGAGATACAGGGACTGTCTTGGAGACCCAGTACTTC. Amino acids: CSARDTGTVLETQYF.

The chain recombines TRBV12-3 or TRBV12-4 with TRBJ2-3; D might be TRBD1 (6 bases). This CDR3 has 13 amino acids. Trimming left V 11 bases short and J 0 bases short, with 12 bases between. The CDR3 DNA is TGTGCCGTCCGGGGACAAAGCACAGATACGCAGTATTTT. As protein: CAVRGQSTDTQYF.

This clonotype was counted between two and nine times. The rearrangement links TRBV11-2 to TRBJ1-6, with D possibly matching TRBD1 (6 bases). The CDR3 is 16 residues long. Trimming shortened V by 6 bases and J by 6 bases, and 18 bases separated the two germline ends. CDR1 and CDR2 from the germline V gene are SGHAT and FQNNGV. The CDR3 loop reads CASSSPRGPRNSPLHF. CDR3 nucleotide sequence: TGTGCCAGCAGTTCCCCCAGGGGCCCCCGTAATTCACCCCTCCACTTT.

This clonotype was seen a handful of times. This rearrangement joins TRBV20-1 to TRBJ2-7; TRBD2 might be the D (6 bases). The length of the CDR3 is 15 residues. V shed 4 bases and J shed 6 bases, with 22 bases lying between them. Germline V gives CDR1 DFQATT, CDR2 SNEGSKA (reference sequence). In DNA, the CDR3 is TGCAGTGCTAAAATCACCCTGGGAGGTGGACTCGAGCAGTACTTC. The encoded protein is CSAKITLGGGLEQYF.

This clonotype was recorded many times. CDR3 nucleotides: TGTGCCAGCAGCTTAGTCCCCCGGACGGAGGCTTTCTTT. Amino acid sequence: CASSLVPRTEAFF. This chain joins TRBV11-2 and TRBJ1-1, with no clear D. This CDR3 has 13 residues. Germline assignment: CDR1 SGHAT and CDR2 FQNNGV. Trimming cost V 1 base and J 11 bases, with 14 bases left between them.

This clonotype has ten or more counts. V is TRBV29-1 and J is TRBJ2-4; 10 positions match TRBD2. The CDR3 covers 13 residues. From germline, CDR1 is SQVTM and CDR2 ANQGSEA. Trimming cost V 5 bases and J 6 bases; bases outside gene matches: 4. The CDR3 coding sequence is TGCAGCGTTATAGCGGGAGGAATAAACATTCAGTACTTC. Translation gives CSVIAGGINIQYF.

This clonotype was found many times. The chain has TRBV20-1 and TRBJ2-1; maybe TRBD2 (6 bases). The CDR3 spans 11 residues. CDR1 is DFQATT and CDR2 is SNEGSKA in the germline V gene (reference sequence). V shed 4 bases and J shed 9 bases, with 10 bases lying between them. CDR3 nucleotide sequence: TGCAGTGCTAACGGCGGGGTTGAGCAGTTCTTC. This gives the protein CSANGGVEQFF.

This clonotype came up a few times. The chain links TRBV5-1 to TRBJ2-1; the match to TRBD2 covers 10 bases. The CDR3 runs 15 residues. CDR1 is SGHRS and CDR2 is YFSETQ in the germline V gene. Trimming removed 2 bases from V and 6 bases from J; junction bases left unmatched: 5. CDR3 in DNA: TGCGCCAGCAGCTTAACTAGCGGGATAGGCAATGAGCAGTTCTTC. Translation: CASSLTSGIGNEQFF.

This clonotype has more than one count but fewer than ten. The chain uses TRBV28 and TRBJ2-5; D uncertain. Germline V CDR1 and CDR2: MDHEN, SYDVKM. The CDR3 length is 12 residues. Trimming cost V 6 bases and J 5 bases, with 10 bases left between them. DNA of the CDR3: TGTGCCAGCAGGGGGTCAACGGAGACCCAGTACTTC. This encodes CASRGSTETQYF.

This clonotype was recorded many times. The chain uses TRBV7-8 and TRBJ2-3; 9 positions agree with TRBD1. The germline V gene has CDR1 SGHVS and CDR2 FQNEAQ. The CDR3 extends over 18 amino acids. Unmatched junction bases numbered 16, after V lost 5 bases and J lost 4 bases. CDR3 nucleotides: TGTGCCAGCAGCCTGAGTTGGACCGGGACAGGGATGTCAGATACGCAGTATTTT. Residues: CASSLSWTGTGMSDTQYF.

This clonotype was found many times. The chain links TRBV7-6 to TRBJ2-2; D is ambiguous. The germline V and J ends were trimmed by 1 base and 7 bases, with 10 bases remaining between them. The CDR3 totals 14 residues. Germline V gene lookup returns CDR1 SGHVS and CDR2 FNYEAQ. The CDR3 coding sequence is TGTGCCAGCAGCTTAGAGGCCTCTGGCGGGGAGCTGTTTTTT. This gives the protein CASSLEASGGELFF. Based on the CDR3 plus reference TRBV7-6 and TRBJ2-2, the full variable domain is GAGVSQSPRYKVTKRGQDVALRCDPISGHVSLYWYRQALGQGPEFLTYFNYEAQQDKSGLPNDRFSAERPEGSISTLTIQRTEQRDSAMYRCASSLEASGGELFFGEGSRLTVL.